The 8 T cell receptor beta chains given below trace back to one sample, sequenced in a study of regulatory T cells in long-lasting Graves disease. Construction of the TCR beta libraries employed iRepertoire HTBI primers in conjunction with Arm-PCR of CDR3 regions. MiXCR, run by TCRdb on the multiplex PCR reads, gives a single entry per CDR3 protein. The table shows roughly 430,000 distinct CDR3 sequences, with about 15% occurring only once. Specified time point: newly diagnosed GD, antithyroid drugs for less than 3 months. The TCR library was prepared using RNA isolated from PBMCs. The same data also went into a second study, on T cells in Graves' hyperthyroidism and ophthalmopathy.

The sequencing used peripheral blood mononuclear cells (PBMCs), collected at new diagnosis, from a patient treated with antithyroid drugs. Every receptor here comes from a woman in her thirties with Graves disease.

The chain employs TRBV7-9 and TRBJ2-6, with 13 bases matching TRBD2. The trim removed 3 bases at V and 2 bases at J, leaving 4 bases unmatched. Germline loops: CDR1 SEHNR, CDR2 FQNEAQ (reference sequence). The CDR3 covers 18 residues. The chain's CDR3 is CASSFKLAGGPGANVLTF. The CDR3 nucleotides read TGTGCCAGCAGCTTTAAACTAGCGGGAGGGCCTGGGGCCAACGTCCTGACTTTC.

Many counts were recorded for this clonotype. V is TRBV12-3 or TRBV12-4 and J is TRBJ2-7; 12 bases align to TRBD2. V gave up 6 bases and J gave up 2 bases; unmatched junction bases: 11. The CDR3 extends over 17 amino acids. The CDR3 is CASSHKTSGSIAYEQYF. The CDR3 nucleotides read TGTGCCAGCAGCCATAAGACTAGCGGGAGTATTGCCTACGAGCAGTACTTC.

This clonotype was detected many times. The chain is built from TRBV9 and TRBJ1-6; D is unclear. CDR1 and CDR2 from the germline V gene are SGDLS and YYNGEE. V lost 0 bases, J lost 6 bases, and 7 bases lay in between. There are 14 residues in the CDR3. CDR3 sequence (DNA): TGTGCCAGCAGCGTAGCGGAGATTAATTCACCCCTCCACTTT. Amino acids: CASSVAEINSPLHF.

This clonotype was seen repeatedly, ten times or more. This rearrangement joins TRBV28 to TRBJ2-3, with no clear D. The CDR3 loop spans 15 amino acids. The V and J ends lost 4 bases and 4 bases respectively, with 15 bases between them. Looked up from germline, CDR1 is MDHEN and CDR2 is SYDVKM. The CDR3 coding sequence is TGTGCCAGCAGTTCCATAACGATGGGCGCAGATACGCAGTATTTT. Translated: CASSSITMGADTQYF.

This clonotype was counted only a few times. The CDR3 is CSVERGGGAFF. As DNA, the CDR3 is TGCAGCGTTGAACGGGGAGGAGGAGCTTTCTTT. The rearrangement uses TRBV29-1 and TRBJ1-1; unclear D gene. Germline V CDR1 and CDR2: SQVTM, ANQGSEA. CDR3 size: 11 residues. Trimming removed 2 bases from V and 10 bases from J, with 11 bases in between.

This clonotype was detected many times. The V gene is TRBV20-1, the J gene TRBJ2-5, with 7 bases lining up with TRBD1. V lost 4 bases and J lost 5; bases outside the gene matches: 7. The CDR3 covers 13 residues. The germline V gene encodes CDR1 DFQATT and CDR2 SNEGSKA (reference sequence). CDR3 DNA sequence: TGCAGTGCTATTAAAGGACAGGAGGAGACCCAGTACTTC. It translates to CSAIKGQEETQYF.

This clonotype has a count of ten or more. This chain uses TRBV3-1 with TRBJ2-1; the match to TRBD2 covers 9 bases. Looked up from germline, CDR1 is LGHDT and CDR2 is YNNKEL (reference sequence). V was pared by 0 bases and J by 10 bases, with 10 bases of the junction left unmatched. The CDR3 runs to 16 residues. The chain's CDR3 is CASSQDDLAGPREQFF. The CDR3 DNA is TGTGCCAGCAGCCAAGATGACCTAGCGGGGCCTAGGGAGCAGTTCTTC.

This clonotype was picked up many times. The V call is TRBV7-2, the J call TRBJ2-1, with TRBD1 identical over 7 bases. V shed 3 bases, J shed 12 bases, and the junction held 8 bases outside the gene matches. The germline V gene encodes CDR1 SGHTA and CDR2 FQGNSA. This CDR3 comprises 13 residues. As DNA, the CDR3 is TGTGCCAGCAGCTTTCTGGCCCAGGGGGTGCAGTTCTTC. Translating gives CASSFLAQGVQFF.